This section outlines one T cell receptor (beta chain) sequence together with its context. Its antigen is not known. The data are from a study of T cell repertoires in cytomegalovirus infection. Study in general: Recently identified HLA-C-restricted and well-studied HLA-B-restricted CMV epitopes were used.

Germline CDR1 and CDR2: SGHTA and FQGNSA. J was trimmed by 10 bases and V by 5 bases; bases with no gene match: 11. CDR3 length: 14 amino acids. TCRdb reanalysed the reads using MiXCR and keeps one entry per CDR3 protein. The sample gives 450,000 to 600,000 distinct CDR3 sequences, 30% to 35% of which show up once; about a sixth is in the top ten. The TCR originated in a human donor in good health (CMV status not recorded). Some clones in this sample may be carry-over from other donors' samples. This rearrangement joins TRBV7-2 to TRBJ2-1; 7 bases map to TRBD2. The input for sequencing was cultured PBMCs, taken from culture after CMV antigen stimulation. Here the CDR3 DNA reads TGTGCCAGCAGCGGCCAAAACCGGCGGGGGGAGCAGTTCTTC. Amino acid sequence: CASSGQNRRGEQFF.